This T cell receptor (beta chain) was captured by sequencing in a study of siplizumab effects on memory and regulatory T cells. On this clone itself: Its antigen is unknown.

Per individual sample, 85,000 to 100,000 TCR templates were assayed. TCRdb's copy holds only in-frame clones and misses some; the assay was immunoSEQ multiplex PCR. This table has about 100,000 clones, just under 95% appearing once. Findings and caveats of the study: Poor capture below about 10^-5 frequency left most alloreactive clones unmapped to unstimulated subsets. Memory cells that were CD4+ and unstimulated gave rise to alloreactive sequences, which siplizumab significantly reduced. Apparently key alloresponse contributors, naive T cells also seemed more diverse than memory cells.

The sequenced material came from non-Treg CD4+ T cells sorted from blood. The TCR was taken from a human donor in good health.

The CDR3 DNA reads TGTGCCAGCGGGGTAATGGAGACCCAGTACTTC. It specifies CASGVMETQYF. The genes are TRBV4-2 and TRBJ2-5; D is undetermined. Germline V gene sequence: CDR1 LGHNA, CDR2 YNFKEQ. This CDR3 is 11 amino acids long. V gave up 8 bases and J gave up 5 bases, with 9 bases separating them.